This T cell receptor (beta chain) was identified during a study of prognosis after radiotherapy for stage I lung cancer (dated by TCRdb to the early 2020s). Regarding the study in general: Between early 2018 and 2019, approximately 20 stage I NSCLC patients were enrolled in Nanjing, China. This study profiled peripheral blood TCR beta repertoires from stage I NSCLC patients before and after stereotactic body radiotherapy and linked the repertoires to distant failure. Newly diagnosed primary stage I lung tumors were found in some 14 patients, while oligometastatic NSCLC after surgical resection of the primary tumor was found in about 5. Tumor histology was squamous cell carcinoma in 6 to 8 patients and adenocarcinoma in some 12. Using image-guided IMRT or VMAT, SBRT was delivered in 3 to 5 fractions at a biologically effective dose of at least 100 Gy. For each of the 20 or so patients, one blood sample was taken before SBRT and one after, so the study sequenced around 40 samples in total. The cohort included about a dozen men and about 6 women, with a median age of approximately 73 years and a range of roughly 53 to 85 years. Every patient was deemed medically inoperable, 12 because of comorbidities and more than five because they refused surgery. After SBRT, distant metastases developed in about 20% of the 19 patients at a median of 7 months, while the remaining 15 patients had no significant progression. In every patient, SBRT was given without any concurrent therapy.

As to this clonotype: Its antigen is still unknown. No qualities accompany the bases; no much larger clone lies one base away.

Findings and caveats that apply to the study as a whole: Limitations of the study included a small cohort and short follow-up, and the study findings need independent validation. Differences in TRBV and TRBJ usage frequencies by metastasis status were reportedly observed in two V genes at baseline and in about 10 V and two J genes after SBRT. Post-SBRT Shannon entropy and its change from baseline were lower in patients who developed distant metastases; baseline Shannon entropy was not associated with metastases. A decrease in unique TCR clone counts was observed after SBRT (median 10,088 before versus some 7,000 after; Wilcoxon paired P=0.011). No determination of tumor specificity was made for expanded TCR clones. All reported P values were unadjusted for multiple comparisons.

CDR3 length: 13 amino acids, cysteine to phenylalanine. Only the CDR3 portion is preserved as DNA: 39 bases, with reading frame beginning at the first base. CDR1 MNHNS and CDR2 SASEGT were looked up in the germline V gene. The V and J ends are trimmed by 4 bases and 10 bases, leaving 15 bases between them. Two rounds of multiplex PCR were used to amplify the TCR beta CDR3 region from genomic DNA. In the first PCR round, primers specific to each TRBV and TRBJ gene were used, and the primer sequences were filed in Chinese patent CN105087789A. The second PCR round used universal primers. The Roche High Pure PCR Template Preparation Kit was used to extract genomic DNA from frozen PBMCs. The libraries underwent paired-end sequencing with 151 bp reads on an Illumina HiSeq 3000. The authors processed their data as follows. CutAdapt was used to discard raw reads that did not contain the multiplex PCR primer sequences. High-quality paired reads were merged into contigs with PEAR. TRB V, D and J gene segments were assigned to each contig with MiXCR by alignment to reference sequences. To remove sequencing errors, CDR3 sequences were clustered according to base quality and sequence similarity. Shannon entropy normalized by the natural log of productive TCR sequence number was used as the measure of diversity. One minus Shannon entropy divided by the natural log of the number of unique clonotypes was used as the definition of clonality. Progression-free survival cut-offs for repertoire metrics were chosen using the Youden index of ROC curves, with analyses run in R 3.5.3. In TCRdb, the public reads were trimmed at Q25 with fastp and aligned with MiXCR, with productive beta chains retained. Here each entry gathers all rows of one CDR3 protein and keeps the most common genes and DNA. Clone size and V and J calls follow TCRdb, not the original study. In all, the sample holds some 28,000 distinct CDR3 sequences, and about a third of those were seen once. Of the sample, 9.5% to 13% is held by the ten largest clones.

No patient had a history of other malignancies or prior chemotherapy or radiotherapy, and all had node-negative disease on CT and PET/CT. At each of the two time points, six milliliters of peripheral venous blood were collected into EDTA tubes. PBMCs were isolated by Ficoll-Paque Plus density-gradient centrifugation. Right after collection, samples were kept at -80 degrees C until analysis. The rearranged chain carries TRBV6-1 and TRBJ2-3; the D gene assignment is ambiguous. Source: PBMCs, taken before or after stereotactic body radiation therapy (not recorded which). The clonotype originates from a donor over 45 with non-small cell lung cancer. The CDR3 amino acid sequence is: CASSASTKKAQYF. DNA sequence: TGTGCCAGCAGTGCGAGTACTAAAAAGGCGCAGTATTTT.